These 6 T cell receptor beta chains originate from one sample sequenced in a study of cytomegalovirus exposure and HLA in healthy donors. The PCR had 60 Vbeta and 13 Jbeta primers. Assay: immunoSEQ multiplex PCR; the TCRdb copy retains only in-frame clones and omits some. The sample has 100,000 to 150,000 clones, about four fifths seen once; the top ten hold around 1.3%. Sequencing used PBMCs. The receptors shown here come from a woman aged 40 to 49 in good health and CMV-seronegative.

This chain links TRBV27 with TRBJ1-2, with D possibly matching TRBD1 (6 bases). This CDR3 spans 12 amino acids. CDR1 and CDR2 (germline): MNHEY, SMNVEV (reference sequence). Trimming shortened V by 11 bases and J by 8 bases, and 18 bases separated the two germline ends. The CDR3 is CAAGVAGYGYTF. The CDR3 DNA is TGTGCCGCAGGGGTCGCAGGGTACGGCTACACCTTC.

The chain couples TRBV14 to TRBJ2-7; TRBD1 is a possible D gene (6 bases). V lost 4 bases and J lost 0, with 10 bases in between. CDR3 length equals 14 residues. Per germline, CDR1 SGHDN and CDR2 FVKESK. CDR3 nucleotide sequence: TGTGCCAGCAGCCCCCGGACAGTCTCCTACGAGCAGTACTTC. It is translated as CASSPRTVSYEQYF.

For the CDR3, the DNA is TGCGCCAGCAGCTTACAGGGGGCAGACTATGGCTACACCTTC. Residues: CASSLQGADYGYTF. The rearrangement uses TRBV5-1 and TRBJ1-2; 9 nucleotides align to TRBD1. Germline-derived CDR1 and CDR2 are SGHRS and YFSETQ. V trimming: 2 bases; J trimming: 3 bases; junction bases outside the gene matches: 2. CDR3 length equals 14 residues.

V usage is TRBV6-5 and J usage is TRBJ1-2, with a weak D call TRBD1 (5 bases). The CDR3 totals 13 residues. In germline, CDR1 is MNHEY, CDR2 SVGAGI. Trimming removed 7 bases from V and 4 bases from J, with 13 bases in between. The CDR3 DNA follows: TGTGCCAGCACTCGGGGGAAGAGCTATGGCTACACCTTC. This translates into CASTRGKSYGYTF.

The chain joins TRBV7-9 to TRBJ2-1, with D possibly being TRBD2 (7 bases). This CDR3 region has 16 residues. The germline V gene has CDR1 SEHNR and CDR2 FQNEAQ (reference sequence). The ends were cut back, 5 bases at V and 1 base at J, with 15 bases in the middle. The CDR3 bases are TGTGCCAGCAGCCCACCGGGGGGCAGGTCCTACAATGAGCAGTTCTTC. Translated: CASSPPGGRSYNEQFF.

The chain employs TRBV5-6 and TRBJ1-5, with a tentative D call TRBD1 (6 bases). The CDR3 contains 14 residues. Trimming cost V 1 base and J 6 bases, with 11 bases left between them. Germline V gene sequence: CDR1 SGHDT, CDR2 YYEEEE. Here the CDR3 reads CASSLNRESQPQHF. CDR3 DNA sequence: TGTGCCAGCAGCTTGAACAGGGAAAGTCAGCCCCAGCATTTT.